These 27 T cell receptor beta chains were all obtained from the same sample, sequenced in a study of breast tumors, draining lymph nodes, adjacent tissues. Breast cancer patients provided tissue from their axillary draining lymph nodes. TCRdb reprocessed the multiplex PCR reads via MiXCR and lists one record per CDR3 protein. This table holds about 180,000 distinct CDR3 sequences, approximately 33% found once. Specimen: axillary lymph node tissue. The source is a female donor with breast cancer. Some clones in this sample may be carry-over from other donors' samples.

This clonotype has ten or more counts. This chain joins TRBV10-1 and TRBJ2-7; unclear D gene. CDR1 and CDR2 from the germline V gene are WNHNN and SYGVQD (reference sequence). CDR3 length equals 14 residues. Trimming pared 2 bases from V and 2 bases from J, leaving 10 bases between. The CDR3 DNA reads TGCGCCAGCAGTGAGCGATCAGCGACCTACGAGCAGTACTTC. The encoded protein is CASSERSATYEQYF.

The rearrangement uses TRBV12-3 or TRBV12-4 and TRBJ2-7; D gene ambiguous. V lost 4 bases, J lost 4 bases, and 8 bases lay in between. This CDR3 has 12 amino acids. CDR3 loop: CASSCTLYEQYF. The CDR3 DNA reads as TGTGCCAGCAGTTGCACATTATACGAGCAGTACTTC.

A note on this clonotype: Germline and junction disagree at one end, which may indicate a read error. The CDR3 is CASSPGPYNSPFHF. The CDR3 DNA sequence: TGTGCCAGCTCCCCGGGTCCCTATAATTCACCCTTCCACTTT. The chain is built from TRBV6-1 and TRBJ1-6, with unresolved D. This CDR3 comprises 14 residues. CDR1 and CDR2 from the germline V gene are MNHNS and SASEGT.

Worth noting for this clonotype: The conserved phenylalanine or tryptophan is not found at the CDR3 terminus, so this likely reflects a read error. The chain is built from TRBV25-1 and TRBJ2-1; D is unclear. This CDR3 spans 14 amino acids. Germline V gene sequence: CDR1 MGHDK, CDR2 SYGVNS. Trimming pared 9 bases from V and 10 bases from J, leaving 22 bases between. The CDR3 DNA is TGTGCCAGGTCGACGGGCATCCAACGAAACGAGCAGTTCCTC. Translating it yields CARSTGIQRNEQFL.

In this sample, this clonotype turned up many times. The rearrangement uses TRBV6-6 and TRBJ1-2; D not resolved. Germline CDR1 and CDR2: MNHNY and SVGAGI (reference sequence). Trimming left V 6 bases short and J 4 bases short, with 12 bases between. The CDR3 runs to 13 residues. CDR3 loop: CASRVGSPYGYTF. In nucleotides, the CDR3 is TGTGCCAGCAGGGTGGGGAGTCCCTATGGCTACACCTTC.

This clonotype was counted at least ten times. This chain uses TRBV14 with TRBJ2-7; TRBD2 matches 13 bases. CDR3 length: 15 residues. The germline V gene has CDR1 SGHDN and CDR2 FVKESK. The J segment lost 2 bases and the V segment lost 4 bases, leaving 2 bases of the junction unmatched. The CDR3 loop reads CASSPGTSGAYEQYF. Here the CDR3 DNA reads TGTGCCAGCAGCCCCGGGACTAGCGGGGCCTACGAGCAGTACTTC. Full variable domain (remainder filled in from reference TRBV14 and TRBJ2-7): EAGVTQFPSHSVIEKGQTVTLRCDPISGHDNLYWYRRVMGKEIKFLLHFVKESKQDESGMPNNRFLAERTGGTYSTLKVQPAELEDSGVYFCASSPGTSGAYEQYFGPGTRLTVT.

This clonotype was counted ten times or more. The CDR3 nucleotides are TGTGCCAGCAGCGTAGGGAGAGACAGGGGTCTCGATGAGCAGTTCTTC. This sequence encodes CASSVGRDRGLDEQFF. This chain links TRBV9 with TRBJ2-1, with 8 bases identical to TRBD1. Germline V gene lookup returns CDR1 SGDLS and CDR2 YYNGEE. With 0 bases clipped from V and 8 bases from J, the junction kept 10 bases outside the gene matches. This CDR3 contains 16 residues. Complete variable domain (other parts from reference TRBV9 and TRBJ2-1): DSGVTQTPKHLITATGQRVTLRCSPRSGDLSVYWYQQSLDQGLQFLIQYYNGEERAKGNILERFSAQQFPDLHSELNLSSLELGDSALYFCASSVGRDRGLDEQFFGPGTRLTVL.

This clonotype was seen repeatedly, ten times or more. The chain combines TRBV20-1 with TRBJ1-2; D is ambiguous. This CDR3 comprises 14 residues. CDR1 and CDR2 from the germline V gene are DFQATT and SNEGSKA (reference sequence). The V gene lost 1 base and the J gene lost 3 bases, with 12 bases spanning the gap. The CDR3 DNA is TGCAGTGCTAGAGGAATAAACTACGACTATGGCTACACCTTC. It translates to CSARGINYDYGYTF.

This clonotype came up many times. The rearrangement joins TRBV9 to TRBJ2-1; maybe TRBD2 (6 bases). The CDR3 covers 16 residues. Germline assignment: CDR1 SGDLS and CDR2 YYNGEE. Trimming pared 0 bases from V and 0 bases from J, leaving 10 bases between. CDR3 region: CASSVVGEDSYNEQFF. The CDR3 DNA reads TGTGCCAGCAGCGTAGTGGGGGAGGACTCCTACAATGAGCAGTTCTTC. The complete variable domain, with remaining parts taken from reference TRBV9 and TRBJ2-1, reads DSGVTQTPKHLITATGQRVTLRCSPRSGDLSVYWYQQSLDQGLQFLIQYYNGEERAKGNILERFSAQQFPDLHSELNLSSLELGDSALYFCASSVVGEDSYNEQFFGPGTRLTVL.

This clonotype was seen repeatedly, ten times or more. V and J are TRBV6-6 and TRBJ1-6; D possibly corresponds to TRBD1 (6 bases). The CDR3 contains 16 residues. Trimming shortened V by 7 bases and J by 2 bases, and 15 bases separated the two germline ends. Germline loops: CDR1 MNHNY, CDR2 SVGAGI (reference sequence). The CDR3 spells CASIWGPTPYNSPLHF. CDR3 nucleotide sequence: TGTGCCAGCATTTGGGGGCCAACTCCCTATAATTCACCCCTCCACTTT.

This clonotype was found many times. The gene calls are TRBV7-3 and TRBJ2-3; D may be TRBD1 or TRBD2 (6 bases each). Looked up from germline, CDR1 is SGHTA and CDR2 is FQGTGA. Trimming pared 1 base from V and 2 bases from J, leaving 13 bases between. The CDR3 covers 16 residues. CDR3 nucleotide sequence: TGTGCCAGCAGCTTAATGGGTCGGGGGCCCACAGATACGCAGTATTTT. This sequence encodes CASSLMGRGPTDTQYF.

Ten or more counts support this clonotype. CDR3 nucleotides: TGTGCCAGCAGCTTAGACAGGGGACAAGAGACCCAGTACTTC. Encoded protein: CASSLDRGQETQYF. This chain uses TRBV11-2 with TRBJ2-5; perhaps TRBD1 as D (6 bases). Germline-derived CDR1 and CDR2 are SGHAT and FQNNGV. V was pared by 0 bases and J by 2 bases, with 7 bases between. CDR3 length: 14 amino acids.

This clonotype was observed a handful of times. V is TRBV6-2 or TRBV6-3 and J is TRBJ2-2; TRBD2 might be the D (5 bases). The CDR3 is 17 residues long. Germline V CDR1 and CDR2: MNHEY, SVGEGT. Trimming cost V 1 base and J 4 bases, with 16 bases left between them. The DNA of the CDR3 is TGTGCCAGCAGTTACTATGGGCCCCCCGGAGGCACCGGGGAGCTGTTTTTT. Its protein product is CASSYYGPPGGTGELFF.

This clonotype was counted ten times or more. This chain links TRBV10-3 with TRBJ2-3; D might be TRBD1 or TRBD2, each matching 5 bases. This CDR3 spans 15 amino acids. CDR1 and CDR2 from the germline V gene are ENHRY and SYGVKD. V shed 4 bases and J shed 2 bases, with 13 bases lying between them. This chain's CDR3 is CAISARGPPTDTQYF. The CDR3 nucleotides are TGTGCCATCAGTGCGAGGGGACCACCCACAGATACGCAGTATTTT.

This clonotype was detected many times. The V gene is TRBV19, the J gene TRBJ2-7; D ambiguous. Per the germline V gene, CDR1 is LNHDA and CDR2 is SQIVND (reference sequence). The V gene lost 10 bases and the J gene lost 5 bases, with 12 bases spanning the gap. CDR3 length equals 11 residues. As DNA, the CDR3 is TGTGCCACCCTCGGACCGGACGAGCAGTACTTC. Its protein product is CATLGPDEQYF.

The sample holds a few counts of this clonotype. The rearrangement uses TRBV18 and TRBJ1-2; 7 nucleotides align to TRBD1. The CDR3 contains 13 residues. Germline V CDR1 and CDR2: KGHSH, LQKENI. V dropped 6 bases and J dropped 3; count of bases not matched to a gene: 4. CDR3: CASSAGTDYGYTF. For the CDR3, the DNA is TGTGCCAGCTCGGCCGGGACAGACTATGGCTACACCTTC.

Turning to this clonotype: With a much larger clone just one base away, this may be a read error. The rearrangement joins TRBV12-5 to TRBJ1-2, with D uncertain. Germline V lookup: CDR1 LGHNT, CDR2 FRNRAP. This CDR3 is 12 amino acids long. V gave up 1 base and J gave up 7 bases, with 7 bases separating them. The CDR3 region has the DNA TGTGCTAGTGGTTTGGGACTCAGTGGCTACACCTTC. It translates to CASGLGLSGYTF.

The genes are TRBV27 and TRBJ1-6, with a tentative D call TRBD1 (6 bases). The CDR3 is 13 amino acids. V dropped 5 bases and J dropped 10 bases, with 12 bases sitting between them. CDR1 and CDR2 (germline): MNHEY, SMNVEV (reference sequence). In DNA form, the CDR3 reads TGTGCCAGCAGTATAACAGGGAGGTCACCCCTCCACTTT. This encodes CASSITGRSPLHF.

There are many counts of this clonotype. The genes are TRBV5-6 and TRBJ2-5, with D uncertain. CDR1 is SGHDT and CDR2 is YYEEEE in the germline V gene. Trimming removed 3 bases at V and 5 bases at J, with 11 bases between. The CDR3 runs 13 residues. CDR3 coding DNA: TGTGCCAGCAGCTCAGAAACCTGGGAGACCCAGTACTTC. This gives the protein CASSSETWETQYF.

As for this clonotype: Here the CDR3 omits its conserved ending phenylalanine or tryptophan, so a read error is the likely source. The DNA is omitted, as the CDR3 cannot be located on it reliably, and the CDR3 follows TCRdb's listing. V gene TRBV19 combines with J gene TRBJ1-2. Germline CDR1 LNHDA, CDR2 SQIVND (reference sequence). The CDR3 has 11 residues if both end residues are counted. The CDR3 loop reads CASSIDNTGTS.

This clonotype was detected many times. V is TRBV20-1 and J is TRBJ1-5; TRBD1 matches 7 bases. This CDR3 comprises 15 residues. The germline V gene has CDR1 DFQATT and CDR2 SNEGSKA (reference sequence). V trimming: 5 bases; J trimming: 0 bases; junction bases outside the gene matches: 7. CDR3 amino acids: CSAASGQNSNQPQHF. As DNA, the CDR3 is TGCAGTGCTGCCTCGGGACAGAATAGCAATCAGCCCCAGCATTTT.

This clonotype was seen repeatedly, ten times or more. The chain couples TRBV27 to TRBJ1-6; TRBD1 matches 12 bases. Trimming took 6 bases from V and 6 from J; bases not matched to a gene: 12. CDR1 is MNHEY and CDR2 is SMNVEV in the germline V gene (reference sequence). This CDR3 is 18 amino acids long. CDR3 loop: CASSQPPGQGAGNSPLHF. CDR3 sequence (DNA): TGTGCCAGCAGCCAACCACCGGGACAGGGGGCAGGTAATTCACCCCTCCACTTT.

This clonotype has at least ten counts. The rearrangement links TRBV29-1 to TRBJ2-3; weak D call: TRBD1 (6 bases). Germline V CDR1 and CDR2: SQVTM, ANQGSEA. Trimming took off 5 bases at V and 1 base at J, with 19 bases between the two ends. There are 16 residues in the CDR3. The CDR3 here is CSVPTAQTGRTDTQYF. DNA for the CDR3: TGCAGCGTTCCCACCGCCCAGACAGGTCGCACAGATACGCAGTATTTT.

This clonotype was detected many times. The rearrangement links TRBV10-3 to TRBJ2-3, with D unresolved. This CDR3 spans 15 amino acids. Germline V CDR1 and CDR2: ENHRY, SYGVKD. V lost 6 bases and J 2 bases, leaving 15 bases between the germline ends. CDR3 amino acids: CAIRRSATDTDTQYF. Written as DNA, the CDR3 is TGTGCCATCAGAAGGTCGGCAACTGACACAGATACGCAGTATTTT.

This clonotype was seen at least ten times. The rearrangement joins TRBV19 to TRBJ1-2; tentative D call: TRBD1 (6 bases). The CDR3 extends over 16 amino acids. The germline V gene encodes CDR1 LNHDA and CDR2 SQIVND (reference sequence). With 4 bases removed from V and 4 bases from J, the gap between germline ends came to 19 bases. Here the CDR3 DNA reads TGTGCCAGTAGTACACCTCACGGGGGCCGAAGCTATGGCTACACCTTC. Its protein is CASSTPHGGRSYGYTF.

This clonotype was seen many times. This chain links TRBV20-1 with TRBJ2-7, with D unclear. The CDR3 extends over 13 amino acids. Germline V lookup: CDR1 DFQATT, CDR2 SNEGSKA (reference sequence). Trimming left V 4 bases short and J 4 bases short, with 14 bases between. This CDR3 is CSAKAANLYEQYF. DNA for the CDR3: TGCAGTGCTAAGGCGGCGAACCTGTACGAGCAGTACTTC.

The chain couples TRBV15 to TRBJ2-6; TRBD2 is a possible D gene (5 bases). The V end lost 0 bases, the J end lost 8 bases, and 5 bases lay between the germline ends. This CDR3 contains 13 residues. Germline assignment: CDR1 LNHNV and CDR2 YYDKDF (reference sequence). The CDR3 nucleotides read TGTGCCACCAGCAGAGAGACTACCAACGTCCTGACTTTC. It yields the protein CATSRETTNVLTF.